One sample yielded the 15 T cell receptor beta chains listed below, sequenced in a study of T-cell reconstitution after alpha-beta-depleted transplantation in children (dated by TCRdb to the mid-2010s). Library creation used PCR. Sequencing was performed on an Illumina HiSeq 2500. To normalize quantification of the TCRbeta repertoire, the TCR libraries were built with molecular barcoding that relied on unique molecular identifiers. The public reads were reanalyzed by TCRdb: fastp trimming at Q25, MiXCR alignment, in-frame beta chains only. Rows are unified per CDR3 protein, each entry keeping the most common DNA and genes. This sample has some 640,000 distinct CDR3 sequences in its table, and 15% to 20% of those were observed once. The leading ten clones occupy 1.1% of the sample. The sample was PBMCs from the stem cell graft donor, taken from the stem cell graft. The receptor source for this set is a human donor who donated a stem cell graft to a child with acute myeloid leukemia.

The chain employs TRBV4-1 and TRBJ1-1; D is perhaps TRBD1 (6 bases). V lost 5 bases, J lost 3 bases, and 13 bases lay in between. This CDR3 spans 14 amino acids. Germline V lookup: CDR1 MGHRA, CDR2 YSYEKL. CDR3 nucleotide sequence: TGCGCCAGCAGCGGGGGGGCAGTGGACACTGAAGCTTTCTTT. Translating gives CASSGGAVDTEAFF.

As to this clonotype: A read error is possible here, since a much larger clone lies one base away. The rearrangement joins TRBV20-1 to TRBJ2-3; unclear D gene. Germline assignment: CDR1 DFQATT and CDR2 SNEGSKA (reference sequence). The V gene lost 3 bases and the J gene lost 2 bases, with 12 bases spanning the gap. This CDR3 is 14 amino acids long. The CDR3 nucleotides are TGCAGTGCTAGGAAGGCTATTCACACAGATACGCAGTATTTT. Protein product: CSARKAIHTDTQYF.

The chain joins TRBV10-3 to TRBJ1-1, with D maybe TRBD1 (6 bases). The CDR3 is 15 amino acids. Trimming took 10 bases from V and 3 from J, leaving 21 bases between them. The germline V gene has CDR1 ENHRY and CDR2 SYGVKD. The CDR3 DNA reads as TGTGCCACCTCCGACCCGAGGGAGGGGGACACTGAAGCTTTCTTT. Translated, it gives CATSDPREGDTEAFF.

This rearrangement joins TRBV5-1 to TRBJ2-5; possible D gene TRBD1, 5 bases. The CDR3 is 14 residues long. V lost 4 bases and J lost 0, with 10 bases in between. CDR1 is SGHRS, CDR2 YFSETQ, per germline. CDR3 nucleotide sequence: TGCGCCAGCAGCACCACAGGAAACCAAGAGACCCAGTACTTC. Protein: CASSTTGNQETQYF.

Note on this clonotype: This could be a read error, since a much larger clone is one nucleotide away. The rearrangement joins TRBV20-1 to TRBJ2-2, with TRBD2 identical over 7 bases. Germline lookup yields CDR1 DFQATT and CDR2 SNEGSKA (reference sequence). The CDR3 covers 16 residues. The V segment lost 6 bases and the J segment 7 bases; nucleotides outside the gene matches: 17. The CDR3 loop is CSATRLAVGQGGELFF. CDR3 DNA sequence: TGCAGTGCCACTCGGCTAGCGGTGGGGCAAGGCGGGGAGCTGTTTTTT.

This clonotype appeared a few times. The chain is built from TRBV20-1 and TRBJ1-2; 10 bases align to TRBD1. This CDR3 is built from 12 residues. Germline values: CDR1 DFQATT, CDR2 SNEGSKA (reference sequence). The ends lost 4 bases at V and 8 bases at J; junction bases unmatched: 4. CDR3 region: CSATTGGLGYTF. The DNA for the CDR3 is TGCAGTGCTACGACAGGGGGCCTCGGCTACACCTTC.

In its sample, this clonotype was seen many times. The rearrangement uses TRBV7-9 and TRBJ2-1; D not resolved. Germline lookup yields CDR1 SEHNR and CDR2 FQNEAQ (reference sequence). V lost 1 base, J lost 8 bases, and 12 bases lay in between. CDR3 length equals 14 residues. CDR3 amino acids: CASSLGRGSHEQFF. The CDR3 nucleotides read TGTGCCAGCAGCTTAGGTCGTGGGTCCCATGAGCAGTTCTTC.

The chain uses TRBV4-1 and TRBJ1-5, with no clear D. V lost 4 bases and J 1 base, leaving 17 bases between the germline ends. Looked up from germline, CDR1 is MGHRA and CDR2 is YSYEKL. CDR3 length equals 17 residues. In DNA form, the CDR3 reads TGCGCCAGCAGCCCCGAACCTTCGGGAGGGAGCAATCAGCCCCAGCATTTT. It translates to CASSPEPSGGSNQPQHF.

This chain joins TRBV5-1 and TRBJ2-1; a weak D match, TRBD2 (6 bases). The CDR3 extends over 16 amino acids. CDR1 SGHRS and CDR2 YFSETQ come from the germline V gene. Trimming took off 0 bases at V and 5 bases at J, with 15 bases between the two ends. This CDR3 reads CASSLEGAGKNNEQFF. The CDR3 nucleotides are TGCGCCAGCAGCTTGGAAGGTGCGGGGAAGAACAATGAGCAGTTCTTC.

This clonotype was counted at least ten times. The chain carries TRBV5-1 and TRBJ1-6; D might be TRBD1 (5 bases). The germline CDR1 and CDR2 sequences are SGHRS and YFSETQ. The V end lost 4 bases, the J end lost 7 bases, and 15 bases lay between the germline ends. The CDR3 covers 15 residues. The CDR3 sequence: CASSLREDRNSPLHF. The CDR3 DNA follows: TGCGCCAGCAGCCTCAGGGAAGATAGAAATTCACCCCTCCACTTT. Combining the CDR3 with reference TRBV5-1 and TRBJ1-6 gives the whole variable domain KAGVTQTPRYLIKTRGQQVTLSCSPISGHRSVSWYQQTPGQGLQFLFEYFSETQRNKGNFPGRFSGRQFSNSRSEMNVSTLELGDSALYLCASSLREDRNSPLHFGNGTRLTVT.

This clonotype occurred many times. This sequence joins TRBV20-1 and TRBJ2-1; TRBD2 might be the D (5 bases). CDR1 and CDR2 from the germline V gene are DFQATT and SNEGSKA (reference sequence). V was pared by 5 bases and J by 7 bases, with 9 bases between. CDR3 length: 11 amino acids. The CDR3 spells CSAPGENEQFF. CDR3 coding DNA: TGCAGTGCTCCCGGGGAAAATGAGCAGTTCTTC.

This clonotype was counted many times. The CDR3 region has the DNA TGCAGTGCTAGAGTGGGACTAGCGGGGTACAATGAGCAGTTCTTC. Protein sequence: CSARVGLAGYNEQFF. The rearrangement links TRBV20-1 to TRBJ2-1; 13 nucleotides agree with TRBD2. With 1 base clipped from V and 4 bases from J, the junction kept 1 base outside the gene matches. The germline V gene encodes CDR1 DFQATT and CDR2 SNEGSKA (reference sequence). The CDR3 spans 15 residues.

This clonotype was counted at least ten times. The V gene is TRBV20-1, the J gene TRBJ2-3; D call uncertain. The V gene lost 8 bases and the J gene lost 3 bases, with 9 bases spanning the gap. The CDR3 covers 11 residues. Germline-derived CDR1 and CDR2 are DFQATT and SNEGSKA (reference sequence). In DNA form, the CDR3 reads TGCAGTCGTGGACGAACAGATACGCAGTATTTT. This gives the protein CSRGRTDTQYF.

This rearrangement joins TRBV24-1 to TRBJ1-5; D not certain. With 4 bases removed from V and 1 base from J, the gap between germline ends came to 10 bases. This CDR3 region has 15 residues. Germline CDR1 and CDR2: KGHDR and SFDVKD. The CDR3: CATSDRRESNQPQHF. The CDR3 DNA is TGTGCCACCAGTGACCGACGTGAGAGCAATCAGCCCCAGCATTTT.

This clonotype was seen repeatedly, ten times or more. The chain joins TRBV4-3 to TRBJ2-1; D is perhaps TRBD1 (6 bases). CDR1 and CDR2 from the germline V gene are LGHNA and YSLEER. There are 17 residues in the CDR3. V shed 0 bases and J shed 0 bases, with 12 bases lying between them. Written as DNA, the CDR3 is TGCGCCAGCAGCCAAGATTTGCAGGGGAGCTCCTACAATGAGCAGTTCTTC. Its protein product is CASSQDLQGSSYNEQFF.